This TCR beta chain originates from a study of blood T cell repertoires in COVID-19. This CDR3 is 16 amino acids long. CDR1 is SGHNT, CDR2 YYREEE, per germline (reference sequence). V shed 4 bases, J shed 4 bases, and the junction held 12 bases outside the gene matches. Using immunoSEQ multiplex PCR, the repertoire was profiled, and TCRdb retains in-frame clones only, with some absent. The data contain about 480,000 clones, around nine tenths of them singletons. Recruitment covered about two dozen US areas and drew participants whose ages spanned roughly 18 to 89 years. The J gene is TRBJ1-2, the V gene TRBV5-4, with 8 bases that match TRBD1. The receptor comes from a woman aged 40 to 50 who had recovered from COVID-19. Source material: PBMCs or T cells enriched from blood (not recorded which). The CDR3 here is CASSPRDRRYLYGYTF. In DNA form, the CDR3 reads TGTGCCAGCAGCCCGAGGGACAGGCGTTACCTCTATGGCTACACCTTC.